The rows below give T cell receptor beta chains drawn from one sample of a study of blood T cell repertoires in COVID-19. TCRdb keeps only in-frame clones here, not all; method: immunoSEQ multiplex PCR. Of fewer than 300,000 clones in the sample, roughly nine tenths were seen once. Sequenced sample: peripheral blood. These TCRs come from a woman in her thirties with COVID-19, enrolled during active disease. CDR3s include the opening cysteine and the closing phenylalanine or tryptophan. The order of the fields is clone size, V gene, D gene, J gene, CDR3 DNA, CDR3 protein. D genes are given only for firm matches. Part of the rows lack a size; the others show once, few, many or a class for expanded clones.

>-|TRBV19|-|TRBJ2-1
TGTGCCAGTAGTATGGGAGGACGGTACAATGAGCAGTTCTTC
CASSMGGRYNEQFF
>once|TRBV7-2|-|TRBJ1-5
TGTGCCAGCAGCTACCTCGGGGAGGGTAGTCAGCCCCAGCATTTT
CASSYLGEGSQPQHF
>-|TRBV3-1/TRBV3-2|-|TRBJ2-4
TGTGCCAGCAGCCAAGATATTTTCAGGACAGCAGAAAACATTCAGTACTTC
CASSQDIFRTAENIQYF
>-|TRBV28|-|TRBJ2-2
TGTGCCAGCAGTTTAAGCCCGGGACTGTGGGCCGGGGAGCTGTTTTTT
CASSLSPGLWAGELFF
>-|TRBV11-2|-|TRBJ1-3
TGTGCCAGCAGCTTACAGGGTTCTGGAAACACCATATATTTT
CASSLQGSGNTIYF
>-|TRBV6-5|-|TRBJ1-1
TGTGCCAGCAGTTCACAGGCATTTAGCACTGAAGCTTTCTTT
CASSSQAFSTEAFF
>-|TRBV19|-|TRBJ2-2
TGTGCCAGTAGTAGGCCTCGTCTCACCGGGGAGCTGTTTTTT
CASSRPRLTGELFF
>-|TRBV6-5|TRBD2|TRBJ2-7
TGTGCCAGCAGTTCGACTAGCGGGGGATACGAGCAGTACTTC
CASSSTSGGYEQYF
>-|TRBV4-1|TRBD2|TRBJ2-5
TGCGCCAGCAGCCAAACGGGGGGGTCCGTGGAGACCCAGTACTTC
CASSQTGGSVETQYF
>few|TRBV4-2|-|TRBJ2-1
TGTGCCAGCAGCCAAGAGCTGGCCTTGCCCTCCTACAATGAGCAGTTCTTC
CASSQELALPSYNEQFF
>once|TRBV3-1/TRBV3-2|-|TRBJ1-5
TGTGCCAGCAGCCTTAGGGGTAGCAATCAGCCCCAGCATTTT
CASSLRGSNQPQHF
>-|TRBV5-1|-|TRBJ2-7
TGCGCCAGCAGCTTGCCGGGGGTTTTCTCCTACGAGCAGTACTTC
CASSLPGVFSYEQYF
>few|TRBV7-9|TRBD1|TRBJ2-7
TGTGCCAGCAGCCCCTGGACAGGGCCCTCCTACGAGCAGTACTTC
CASSPWTGPSYEQYF
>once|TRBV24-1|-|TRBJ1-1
TGTGCCAGTCAGGACAGTATGAACACTGAAGCTTTCTTT
CASQDSMNTEAFF
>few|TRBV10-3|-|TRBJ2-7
TGTGCCATCAGCACAGGGTTAGCCTACGAGCAGTACTTC
CAISTGLAYEQYF
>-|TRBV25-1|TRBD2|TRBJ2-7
TGTGCCAGCAGTGGGAGGGAGGGGAAGTTGCAGTACTTC
CASSGREGKLQYF
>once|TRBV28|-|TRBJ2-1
TGTGCCAGCAGCACTCACCTCTTTGAGCAGTTCTTC
CASSTHLFEQFF
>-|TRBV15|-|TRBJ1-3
TGTGCCACCAGCCTCGCAGGGGCCTCTGGAAACACCATATATTTT
CATSLAGASGNTIYF
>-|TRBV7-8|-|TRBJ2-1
TGTGCCAGCAGCTTAGCGGTCGTCAGTTCCCATGAGCAGTTCTTC
CASSLAVVSSHEQFF
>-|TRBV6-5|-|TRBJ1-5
TGTGCCAGCAGACGAAACTACAGGGCCGGGCAGCCCCAGCATTTT
CASRRNYRAGQPQHF
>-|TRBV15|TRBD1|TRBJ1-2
TGTGCCACCAGCAGAGACCCCGGGTCGTGGGCAGGGGGACCCGGCTACACCTTC
CATSRDPGSWAGGPGYTF
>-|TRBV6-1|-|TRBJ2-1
TGTGCCAGCATTAGGGGGACGGCCTACAATGAGCAGTTCTTC
CASIRGTAYNEQFF
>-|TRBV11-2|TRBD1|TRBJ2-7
TGTGCCAGCAGCTGGGGACAGGGGGCTCGGGAGCAGTACTTC
CASSWGQGAREQYF